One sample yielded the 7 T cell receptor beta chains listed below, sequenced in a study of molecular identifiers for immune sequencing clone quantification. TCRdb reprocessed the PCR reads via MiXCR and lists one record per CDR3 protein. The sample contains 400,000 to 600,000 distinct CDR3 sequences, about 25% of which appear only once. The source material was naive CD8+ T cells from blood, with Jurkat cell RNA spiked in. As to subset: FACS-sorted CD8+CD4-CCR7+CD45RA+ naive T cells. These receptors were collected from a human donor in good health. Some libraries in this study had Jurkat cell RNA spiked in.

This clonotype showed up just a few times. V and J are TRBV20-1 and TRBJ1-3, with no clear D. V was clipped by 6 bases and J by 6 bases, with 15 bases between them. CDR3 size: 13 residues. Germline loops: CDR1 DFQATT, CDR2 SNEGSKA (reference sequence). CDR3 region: CSASALNENTIYF. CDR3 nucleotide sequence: TGCAGTGCCTCAGCCCTGAACGAAAACACCATATATTTT.

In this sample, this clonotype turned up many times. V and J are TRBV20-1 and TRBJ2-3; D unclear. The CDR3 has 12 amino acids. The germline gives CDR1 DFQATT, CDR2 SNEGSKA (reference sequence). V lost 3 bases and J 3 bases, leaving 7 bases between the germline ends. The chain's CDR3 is CSARQETDTQYF. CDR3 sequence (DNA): TGCAGTGCTAGGCAGGAGACAGATACGCAGTATTTT.

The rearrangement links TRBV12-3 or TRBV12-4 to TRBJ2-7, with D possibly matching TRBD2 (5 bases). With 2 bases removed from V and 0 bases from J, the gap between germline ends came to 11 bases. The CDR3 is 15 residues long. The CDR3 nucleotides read TGTGCCAGCAGTTTATCTGCAGAGGGCTCCTACGAGCAGTACTTC. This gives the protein CASSLSAEGSYEQYF.

The CDR3 DNA is TGTGCCAGCAGTGAGCAACGGGAGGGCCGGGATACGCAGTATTTT. This gives the protein CASSEQREGRDTQYF. The chain is built from TRBV6-1 and TRBJ2-3; TRBD2 aligns across 8 bases. The CDR3 covers 15 residues. Germline CDR1 MNHNS, CDR2 SASEGT. V lost 3 bases to trimming and J lost 6 bases; unmatched junction nucleotides: 8.

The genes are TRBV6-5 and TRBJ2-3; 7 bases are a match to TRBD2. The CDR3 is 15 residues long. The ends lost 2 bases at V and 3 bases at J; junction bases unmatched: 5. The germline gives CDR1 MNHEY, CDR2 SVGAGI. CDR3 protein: CASSYGGGMTDTQYF. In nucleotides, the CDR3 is TGTGCCAGCAGTTACGGGGGGGGAATGACAGATACGCAGTATTTT.

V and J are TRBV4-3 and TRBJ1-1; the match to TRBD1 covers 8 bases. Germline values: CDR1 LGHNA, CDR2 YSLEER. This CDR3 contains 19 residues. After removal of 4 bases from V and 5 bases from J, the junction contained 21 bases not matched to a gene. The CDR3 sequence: CASSPSRILTGAMWTEAFF. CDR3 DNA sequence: TGCGCCAGCAGCCCCTCTCGGATATTGACAGGGGCGATGTGGACTGAAGCTTTCTTT.

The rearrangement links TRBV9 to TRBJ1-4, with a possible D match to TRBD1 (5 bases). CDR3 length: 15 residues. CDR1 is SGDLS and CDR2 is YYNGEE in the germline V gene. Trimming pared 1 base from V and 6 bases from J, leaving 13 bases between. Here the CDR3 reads CASSVWGSGDEKLFF. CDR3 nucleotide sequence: TGTGCCAGCAGCGTATGGGGTTCGGGGGATGAAAAACTGTTTTTT.